These T cell receptor beta chains were read from a single sample in a study of T cells after yellow fever vaccination. Via MiXCR, TCRdb re-called the 5' RACE reads, giving one row per CDR3 protein. Among 250,000 or so distinct CDR3 sequences listed, around 7% were seen once. This specimen consisted of CD4+ T cells sorted from PBMCs, obtained 15 days after the yellow fever booster vaccination. The receptor set was obtained from a man aged 25-45 years who received the YFV17D yellow fever vaccine. The CDR3 runs from the conserved cysteine through the conserved F or W. The order of the fields is D gene, clone size, V gene, J gene, CDR3 DNA, CDR3 protein. D genes are given only for firm matches. Only some rows state a clone size, as once, few, many or a class for expanded clones.

>TRBD2|.|TRBV5-4|TRBJ2-3
TGTGTCAGCAGCTTGAGGAGCGGGAGCGGGACAGATACGCAGTATTTT
CVSSLRSGSGTDTQYF
>.|many|TRBV20-1|TRBJ2-7
TGCAGTGCCGGAGACTACGAGCAGTACTTC
CSAGDYEQYF
>.|.|TRBV7-9|TRBJ1-4
TGTGCCAGCAGTTTGCCCATGAGGGGGTCCAATGAAAAACTGTTTTTT
CASSLPMRGSNEKLFF
>.|.|TRBV24-1|TRBJ1-1
TGTGCCACCAGTGATTTGAATGGGAGAGCTTTCTTT
CATSDLNGRAFF
>.|.|TRBV6-2/TRBV6-3|TRBJ2-1
TGTGCCAGCTCTTGGACAGAAATAAATGAGCAGTTCTTC
CASSWTEINEQFF
>.|.|TRBV7-2|TRBJ1-2
TGTGCCAGCAGCTTAGGACGGCAGAACTATGGCTACACCTTC
CASSLGRQNYGYTF
>TRBD1|many|TRBV2|TRBJ2-2
TGTGCCAGCACTTCGACAGGGCGAGGGACCGGGGAGCTGTTTTTT
CASTSTGRGTGELFF
>.|many|TRBV5-1|TRBJ2-3
TGCGCCAGCTGGCCCGGAGGTAGCACAGATACGCAGTATTTT
CASWPGGSTDTQYF
>.|few|TRBV20-1|TRBJ2-5
TGCAGTGCCCGACGACCGGGGGCCCGGGGAGAGACCCAGTACTTC
CSARRPGARGETQYF
>TRBD2|.|TRBV4-2|TRBJ2-1
TGTGCCAGCAGCCCGTACTGGGGTAGCGGGAGACGGGAGGGTGAGCAGTTCTTC
CASSPYWGSGRREGEQFF
>TRBD2|few|TRBV10-3|TRBJ2-3
TGTGCCATCAGTGGTCCGGGACTAGCATCAGATACGCAGTATTTT
CAISGPGLASDTQYF
>TRBD2|.|TRBV4-2|TRBJ2-5
TGTGCCAGCAGCCAAGCTTTCCGGACTAGCGGGAGCGACCAAGAGACCCAGTACTTC
CASSQAFRTSGSDQETQYF
>TRBD2|many|TRBV20-1|TRBJ2-3
TGCAGTGCCCCACTAGCGGGACGCACAGATACGCAGTATTTT
CSAPLAGRTDTQYF
>.|few|TRBV20-1|TRBJ2-7
TGCAGTGCACCTTCATTGAGCGCACCCACCTACGAGCAGTACTTC
CSAPSLSAPTYEQYF
>.|.|TRBV7-2|TRBJ1-3
TGTGCCAGCAGCTTAAAAGGAGGAAACACCATATATTTT
CASSLKGGNTIYF
>TRBD2|few|TRBV18|TRBJ2-3
TGTGCCAGCTCACCCCCCGGGACTAGCGGCACAGATACGCAGTATTTT
CASSPPGTSGTDTQYF
>.|few|TRBV28|TRBJ2-7
TGTGCCAGCAGGAGCGGCCCCTACGAGCAGTACTTC
CASRSGPYEQYF
>.|many|TRBV28|TRBJ2-7
TGTGCCAGCAGGTCCCCGGGGGCTTCAGAGCAGTACTTC
CASRSPGASEQYF
>TRBD2|.|TRBV5-4|TRBJ2-5
TGTGCCAGCAGCCCGAGGACTAGACAAGAGACCCAGTACTTC
CASSPRTRQETQYF
>.|many|TRBV5-4|TRBJ1-1
TGTGCCAGCAGGCACCAGGGGTCGGAAGCTTTCTTT
CASRHQGSEAFF
>.|.|TRBV30|TRBJ1-1
TGTGCCTGGAGTCCGCCGGGCCGAAACACTGAAGCTTTCTTT
CAWSPPGRNTEAFF
>TRBD2|.|TRBV7-9|TRBJ2-7
TGTGCCAGCAGGCAGGGCGGGGGACTCCCCCCGTACGAGCAGTACTTC
CASRQGGGLPPYEQYF
>.|few|TRBV12-3/TRBV12-4|TRBJ2-5
TGTGCCAGCACGAAGGACGTAGGAGCGGGAGAGACCCAGTACTTC
CASTKDVGAGETQYF
>.|.|TRBV21-1|TRBJ2-5
TGTGCCAGCAGCAAAGCTGGCGGGAGTGGGAACATTCAAGAGACCCAGTACTTC
CASSKAGGSGNIQETQYF
>.|.|TRBV7-2|TRBJ2-1
TGTGCCAGCAGCTCATCCGGGACTCAAGCCTACAATGAGCAGTTCTTC
CASSSSGTQAYNEQFF
>TRBD2|few|TRBV5-1|TRBJ2-1
TGCGCCAGCAGCTTCTCTAGCGGGAGGTCCTACAATGAGCAGTTCTTC
CASSFSSGRSYNEQFF
>TRBD1|.|TRBV6-5|TRBJ2-1
TGTGCCAGCAGTTACTCGTTGGACAGGGTGTATGAGCAGTTCTTC
CASSYSLDRVYEQFF
>TRBD2|few|TRBV3-1|TRBJ2-1
TGTGCCAGCAGCCAGGCAGCGGGAGATAATGAGCAGTTCTTC
CASSQAAGDNEQFF
>.|many|TRBV5-1|TRBJ2-3
TGCGCCAGCAGCTTGGGCGAACTACGCACAGATACGCAGTATTTT
CASSLGELRTDTQYF
>.|.|TRBV4-1|TRBJ2-5
TGTGCCAGCAGCCCTCGGCTCCTCTACCAAGAGACCCAGTACTTC
CASSPRLLYQETQYF
>.|many|TRBV7-9|TRBJ2-7
TGTGCCAGCAGCTTACTTGGGACATCTTACGAGCAGTACTTC
CASSLLGTSYEQYF
>.|many|TRBV7-2|TRBJ2-1
TGTGCCAGCAGCCCGGCCCTGACACAGTACAATGAGCAGTTCTTC
CASSPALTQYNEQFF
>.|few|TRBV4-3|TRBJ2-5
TGCGCCAGCAGCCAGGACGGGGGGACCCAGTACTTC
CASSQDGGTQYF
>.|.|TRBV10-3|TRBJ1-1
TGTGCCATCAGCCGGGCCTTAGTTATGAACACTGAAGCTTTCTTT
CAISRALVMNTEAFF
>.|many|TRBV11-2|TRBJ2-1
TGTGCCAGCAGCTGGCTAAATGAGCAGTTCTTC
CASSWLNEQFF
>TRBD2|.|TRBV6-6|TRBJ2-7
TGTGCCAGCAAGGGAGGGAAATACGAGCAGTACTTC
CASKGGKYEQYF
>.|few|TRBV10-3|TRBJ1-2
TGTGCCATCAGTCCGCCCGGGGGTAACTATGGCTACACCTTC
CAISPPGGNYGYTF
>.|few|TRBV18|TRBJ2-2
TGTGCCAGCTCATTGCCGGGACGGCTTAACACCGGGGAGCTGTTTTTT
CASSLPGRLNTGELFF
>.|.|TRBV6-5|TRBJ2-7
TGTGCCAGCAGTTCAGGGACCCCGGGTCGGGAGCAGTACTTC
CASSSGTPGREQYF
>.|.|TRBV30|TRBJ1-1
TGTGCCTGGAGTTGGGGCTCGAACACTGAAGCTTTCTTT
CAWSWGSNTEAFF
>TRBD2|.|TRBV12-3/TRBV12-4|TRBJ2-7
TGTGCAAACACCCGGACTAGCGTACCCTACGAGCAGTACTTC
CANTRTSVPYEQYF
>.|.|TRBV7-2|TRBJ2-3
TGTGCCAGCAGCTTAATCCGATCCACAGATACGCAGTATTTT
CASSLIRSTDTQYF
>.|many|TRBV20-1|TRBJ2-5
TGCAGTGCTATCCGGACAGAACAAGAGACCCAGTACTTC
CSAIRTEQETQYF
>TRBD1|many|TRBV12-3/TRBV12-4|TRBJ1-5
TGTGCCAGCTCAGGGGGCTCAAGCAATCAGCCCCAGCATTTT
CASSGGSSNQPQHF
>TRBD1|.|TRBV9|TRBJ1-2
TGTGCCAGCAGCTCCCGTGGAAGGGGGCAGAGATATGGCTACACCTTC
CASSSRGRGQRYGYTF
>.|few|TRBV7-2|TRBJ2-7
TGTGCCAGCAGCTCCCGACTACCACCCTACGAGCAGTACTTC
CASSSRLPPYEQYF
>.|few|TRBV11-2|TRBJ2-2
TGTGCCAGCAGCCCTCGAGTTGGGGGCCAAGGGGTCACCGGGGAGCTGTTTTTT
CASSPRVGGQGVTGELFF
>TRBD2|few|TRBV28|TRBJ2-5
TGTGCCAGCAGTCGGACTAGGAAGGAGACCCAGTACTTC
CASSRTRKETQYF
>.|few|TRBV19|TRBJ2-7
TGTGCCAGTACCACCGTCGGAGGGGCCTACGAGCAGTACTTC
CASTTVGGAYEQYF
>.|many|TRBV7-6|TRBJ2-3
TGTGCCAGCAGCTTAGCGTTCGATGGCGTCGATACGCAGTATTTT
CASSLAFDGVDTQYF
>.|.|TRBV6-5|TRBJ2-5
TGTGCCAGCAGTTACTCAAGATGGGGCATGGCTTCCCAAGAGACCCAGTACTTC
CASSYSRWGMASQETQYF
>TRBD1|.|TRBV19|TRBJ2-6
TGTGCCAGTAGTCCAACCTACAGGGGATCTGGGGCCAACGTCCTGACTTTC
CASSPTYRGSGANVLTF
>.|.|TRBV18|TRBJ2-3
TGTGCCAGCTCACCACGTAGGGAGAGCACAGATACGCAGTATTTT
CASSPRRESTDTQYF